The rows below give T cell receptor beta chains drawn from one sample of a study of Ad26.COV2.S vaccination and SARS-CoV-2 variants. This table comes from immunoSEQ multiplex PCR, and its TCRdb copy is limited to in-frame clones, with some not included. Of over 85,000 clones in the sample, less than 85% were seen once. The sample consisted of peripheral blood, taken after recovery from COVID-19. Receptors were obtained from a human donor who had recovered from COVID-19. The CDR3 runs from the conserved cysteine through the conserved F or W. A D gene is named only where the DNA matches it firmly. For some rows the clone size is stated as once, few or many, or as a class when expanded; others skip it.

v_call	d_call	clone_size	j_call	cdr3_aa	cdr3_nt
TRBV10-1	NA	NA	TRBJ2-7	CASSGADYEQYF	TGCGCCAGCAGTGGGGCTGATTACGAGCAGTACTTC
TRBV7-3	TRBD1	NA	TRBJ1-2	CASSLMGGFGQGATYGYTF	TGTGCCAGCAGCTTAATGGGGGGATTCGGGCAGGGGGCCACCTATGGCTACACCTTC
TRBV19	TRBD1	NA	TRBJ1-2	CASSNSPGTVGYTF	TGTGCCAGTAGTAACAGTCCCGGGACAGTTGGCTACACCTTC
TRBV7-6	NA	NA	TRBJ1-5	CASSLVGGSNQPQHF	TGTGCCAGCAGCTTAGTGGGGGGGAGCAATCAGCCCCAGCATTTT
TRBV10-3	NA	NA	TRBJ1-1	CAITWDEESTEAFF	TGTGCCATCACCTGGGACGAGGAGTCCACTGAAGCTTTCTTT
TRBV27	NA	once	TRBJ2-3	CASSPLLSSTDTQYF	TGTGCCAGCAGTCCTCTATTATCCAGCACAGATACGCAGTATTTT
TRBV4-1	NA	NA	TRBJ1-1	CASSLGGVRGANTEAFF	TGCGCCAGCAGCCTAGGAGGGGTCCGGGGCGCGAACACTGAAGCTTTCTTT
TRBV5-1	NA	NA	TRBJ2-5	CASSQGLGGQETQYF	TGCGCCAGCAGCCAAGGACTGGGTGGGCAAGAGACCCAGTACTTC
TRBV7-3	TRBD1	NA	TRBJ2-7	CASSQGGQQQYF	TGTGCCAGCAGCCAAGGGGGACAGCAGCAGTACTTC
TRBV6-5	NA	NA	TRBJ1-6	CASSNPGPGSPLHF	TGTGCCAGCAGCAACCCAGGGCCGGGTTCACCCCTCCACTTT
TRBV5-4	NA	NA	TRBJ2-7	CASSSVDKGDYEQYF	TGTGCCAGCAGCTCGGTCGACAAAGGTGACTACGAGCAGTACTTC
TRBV4-2	TRBD1	NA	TRBJ1-4	CASSLSPPGQNEKLFF	TGTGCCAGCAGCCTCTCCCCCCCGGGACAGAATGAAAAACTGTTTTTT
TRBV28	NA	NA	TRBJ2-2	CASSDDGTGELFF	TGTGCCAGCAGTGACGACGGCACCGGGGAGCTGTTTTTT
TRBV20-1	TRBD1	NA	TRBJ1-2	CSASGTGVSYGYTF	TGCAGTGCTAGTGGGACAGGAGTGTCCTATGGCTACACCTTC
TRBV6-5	NA	NA	TRBJ1-1	CASVGSTEAFF	TGTGCCAGCGTGGGGTCGACTGAAGCTTTCTTT
TRBV12-5	TRBD1	NA	TRBJ1-5	CASGLQGAQPQHF	TGTGCTAGTGGTTTACAGGGGGCTCAGCCCCAGCATTTT
TRBV4-1	TRBD1	NA	TRBJ1-2	CASSQGRDRPYGYTF	TGCGCCAGCAGCCAAGGGCGGGACAGGCCCTATGGCTACACCTTC
TRBV30	NA	once	TRBJ1-5	CAWSSRGVGNQPQHF	TGTGCCTGGAGTTCGCGGGGGGTAGGAAATCAGCCCCAGCATTTT
TRBV14	TRBD2	once	TRBJ2-1	CASSQAPYSGGAYEQFF	TGTGCCAGCAGCCAAGCACCATATAGCGGGGGGGCCTATGAGCAGTTCTTC
TRBV5-1	TRBD2	NA	TRBJ2-3	CASSKRGVGTDTQYF	TGCGCCAGCAGCAAGCGGGGAGTTGGCACAGATACGCAGTATTTT
TRBV10-1	NA	once	TRBJ2-2	CASSDTFTGELFF	TGCGCCAGCAGTGACACCTTCACCGGGGAGCTGTTTTTT
TRBV7-9	NA	few	TRBJ1-1	CASSFQGTKNTEAFF	TGTGCCAGCAGCTTCCAGGGGACGAAGAACACTGAAGCTTTCTTT
TRBV5-6	NA	NA	TRBJ2-5	CASSLVGTYSRETQYF	TGTGCCAGCAGCTTGGTTGGGACATATTCCAGAGAGACCCAGTACTTC
TRBV9	NA	NA	TRBJ1-5	CASSPYGSSPQHF	TGTGCCAGCAGCCCCTACGGAAGTTCGCCCCAGCATTTT
TRBV7-2	TRBD2	NA	TRBJ2-5	CASSKTSGGIETQYF	TGTGCCAGCAGTAAGACTAGCGGGGGGATCGAGACCCAGTACTTC
TRBV5-1	TRBD1	NA	TRBJ1-1	CASSLDFRQGARNTEAFF	TGCGCCAGCAGCTTGGATTTTCGGCAGGGGGCTAGGAACACTGAAGCTTTCTTT
TRBV19	TRBD1	NA	TRBJ1-2	CASSIPTGGIRYGYTF	TGTGCCAGTAGTATCCCCACAGGGGGCATTCGCTATGGCTACACCTTC
TRBV11-2	NA	few	TRBJ2-1	CASSKGGVSYNEQFF	TGTGCCAGCAGCAAAGGGGGGGTTTCCTACAATGAGCAGTTCTTC
TRBV6-5	TRBD1	NA	TRBJ1-4	CASTQYGQGNEKLFF	TGTGCCAGTACTCAATACGGACAGGGTAATGAAAAACTGTTTTTT
TRBV27	NA	once	TRBJ1-1	CASSFYPSHRGSEAFF	TGTGCCAGCAGTTTCTACCCTTCCCATCGGGGGTCTGAAGCTTTCTTT
TRBV6-5	NA	NA	TRBJ1-4	CASRATGIEKLFF	TGTGCCAGCAGGGCCACAGGGATTGAAAAACTGTTTTTT
TRBV7-2	TRBD1	NA	TRBJ1-6	CASSTGQVYNSPLHF	TGTGCCAGCAGCACGGGACAGGTTTATAATTCACCCCTCCACTTT
TRBV6-5	NA	NA	TRBJ2-6	CALSMGASGANVLTF	TGTGCCCTCAGTATGGGCGCTTCTGGGGCCAACGTCCTGACTTTC
TRBV11-2	NA	NA	TRBJ1-2	CASTAGSFGYTF	TGTGCCAGCACCGCAGGGTCTTTTGGCTACACCTTC
TRBV5-1	TRBD1	NA	TRBJ2-3	CASMGQISNTQYF	TGCGCCAGCATGGGACAGATATCTAATACGCAGTATTTT
TRBV7-9	NA	once	TRBJ1-6	CASSPPGGSPLHF	TGTGCCAGCAGCCCCCCTGGGGGTTCACCCCTCCACTTT
TRBV5-1	NA	NA	TRBJ2-7	CASSLGLGGEQYF	TGCGCCAGCAGCTTGGGGCTTGGGGGAGAGCAGTACTTC
TRBV7-9	TRBD1	NA	TRBJ1-1	CASSWYRGAFTEAFF	TGTGCCAGCAGCTGGTACAGGGGCGCATTTACTGAAGCTTTCTTT
TRBV9	TRBD2	NA	TRBJ2-5	CASSVGRGVQETQYF	TGTGCCAGCAGCGTAGGGCGGGGGGTACAAGAGACCCAGTACTTC
TRBV30	NA	NA	TRBJ2-2	CAWSVGRYGTGELFF	TGTGCCTGGAGTGTAGGTAGATATGGTACCGGGGAGCTGTTTTTT
TRBV28	NA	NA	TRBJ1-4	CASSSGAMKNEKLFF	TGTGCCAGCAGTTCCGGGGCGATGAAAAATGAAAAACTGTTTTTT
TRBV7-6	TRBD2	NA	TRBJ2-2	CASSTTSGGSNTGELFF	TGTGCCAGCAGCACGACTAGCGGGGGCTCGAACACCGGGGAGCTGTTTTTT
TRBV11-2	NA	NA	TRBJ2-5	CASSFGPQETQYF	TGTGCCAGCAGCTTTGGGCCCCAAGAGACCCAGTACTTC
TRBV4-1	TRBD1	NA	TRBJ1-4	CASSQSLGTGRLNEKLFF	TGCGCCAGCAGCCAATCACTTGGGACAGGCCGCCTTAATGAAAAACTGTTTTTT
TRBV12-5	TRBD1	NA	TRBJ1-3	CASGWDRDGNTIYF	TGTGCTAGTGGTTGGGACAGGGATGGTAACACCATATATTTT
TRBV28	NA	NA	TRBJ1-4	CASSLSPLSSWDEKLFF	TGTGCCAGCAGTTTATCCCCCCTCTCCTCCTGGGACGAAAAACTGTTTTTT
TRBV5-1	NA	NA	TRBJ2-5	CASRSWGVRETQYF	TGCGCCAGCCGCTCATGGGGCGTGCGGGAGACCCAGTACTTC
TRBV28	TRBD1	NA	TRBJ2-5	CASSSPGQGGETQYF	TGTGCCAGCAGTTCTCCCGGACAGGGCGGCGAGACCCAGTACTTC
TRBV27	TRBD1	NA	TRBJ1-6	CASSSETGANSPLHF	TGTGCCAGCAGCTCGGAGACAGGGGCGAATTCACCCCTCCACTTT